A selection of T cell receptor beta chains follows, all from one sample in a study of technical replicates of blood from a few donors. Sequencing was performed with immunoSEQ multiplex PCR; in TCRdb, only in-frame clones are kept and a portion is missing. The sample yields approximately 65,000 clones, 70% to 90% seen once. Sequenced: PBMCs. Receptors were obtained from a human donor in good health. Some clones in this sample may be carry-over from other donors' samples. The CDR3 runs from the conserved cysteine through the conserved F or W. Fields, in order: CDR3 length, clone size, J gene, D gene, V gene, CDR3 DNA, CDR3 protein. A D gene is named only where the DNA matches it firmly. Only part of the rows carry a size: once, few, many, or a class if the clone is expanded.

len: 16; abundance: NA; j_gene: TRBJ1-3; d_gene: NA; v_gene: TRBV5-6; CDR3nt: TGTGCCAGCAGCTTTTCCCGAGACAGGTCTGGAAACACCATATATTTT; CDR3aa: CASSFSRDRSGNTIYF
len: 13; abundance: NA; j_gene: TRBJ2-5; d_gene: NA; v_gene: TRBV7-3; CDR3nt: TGTGCCAGCAGCGGGGGGAACCAAGAGACCCAGTACTTC; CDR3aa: CASSGGNQETQYF
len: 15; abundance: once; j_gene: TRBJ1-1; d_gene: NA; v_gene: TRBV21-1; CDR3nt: TGTGCCAGCAGCTCGAAGGACAGGGTAAACACTGAAGCTTTCTTT; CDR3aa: CASSSKDRVNTEAFF
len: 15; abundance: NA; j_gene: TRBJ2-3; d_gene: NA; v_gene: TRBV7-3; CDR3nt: TGTGCCAGCAGCTTATGGGGCGGGATAACAGATACGCAGTATTTT; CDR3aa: CASSLWGGITDTQYF
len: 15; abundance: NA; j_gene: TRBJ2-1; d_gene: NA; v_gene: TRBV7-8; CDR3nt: TGTGCCAGCAGCTTAGCGGGCACCGGTCAGGGTGAGCAGTTCTTC; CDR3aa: CASSLAGTGQGEQFF
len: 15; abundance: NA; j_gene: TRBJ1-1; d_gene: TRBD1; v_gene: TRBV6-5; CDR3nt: TGTGCCAGCAGTTACAGGGGGCTGAGGAACACTGAAGCTTTCTTT; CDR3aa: CASSYRGLRNTEAFF
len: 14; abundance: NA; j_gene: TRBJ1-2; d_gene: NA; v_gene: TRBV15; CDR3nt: TGTGCCACCAGCAGAGAGGGGGGAGGTTATGGCTACACCTTC; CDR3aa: CATSREGGGYGYTF
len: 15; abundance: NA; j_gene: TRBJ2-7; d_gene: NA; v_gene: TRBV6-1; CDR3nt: TGTGCCAGCAGTGAACCCGGTTTAAGTTCCTACGAGCAGTACTTC; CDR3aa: CASSEPGLSSYEQYF
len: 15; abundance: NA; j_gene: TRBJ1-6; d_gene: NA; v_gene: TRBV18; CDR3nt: TGTGCCAGCTCACCACCGCGACAGATAAATTCACCCCTCCACTTT; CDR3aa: CASSPPRQINSPLHF
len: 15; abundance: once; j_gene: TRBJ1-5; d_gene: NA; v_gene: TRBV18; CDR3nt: TGTGCCAGCTCACCACAGCCAGGGGTTGATCAGCCCCAGCATTTT; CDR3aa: CASSPQPGVDQPQHF
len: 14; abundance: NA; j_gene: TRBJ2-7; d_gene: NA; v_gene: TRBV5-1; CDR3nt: TGCGCCAGCAGCCCCCATACGCAGGGCCACGAGCAGTACTTC; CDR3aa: CASSPHTQGHEQYF
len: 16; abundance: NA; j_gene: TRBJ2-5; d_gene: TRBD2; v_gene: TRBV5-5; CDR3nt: TGTGCCAGCAGCCCTACTAGCGGGAGGGTTGGAGAGACCCAGTACTTC; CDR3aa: CASSPTSGRVGETQYF
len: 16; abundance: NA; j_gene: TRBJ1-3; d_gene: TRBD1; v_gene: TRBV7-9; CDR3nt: TGTGCCAGCAGCTTATTGGGACAGGGAGCTGGAAACACCATATATTTT; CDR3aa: CASSLLGQGAGNTIYF
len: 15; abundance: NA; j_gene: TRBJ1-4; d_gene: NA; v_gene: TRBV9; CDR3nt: TGTGCCAGCAGCAAGACCGGGACTACAGCTGAAAAACTGTTTTTT; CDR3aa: CASSKTGTTAEKLFF
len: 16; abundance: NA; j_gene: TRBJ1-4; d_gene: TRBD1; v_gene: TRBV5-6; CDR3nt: TGTGCCAGCAGCTTGTACTGGGGACAGGTTAATGAAAAACTGTTTTTT; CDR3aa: CASSLYWGQVNEKLFF
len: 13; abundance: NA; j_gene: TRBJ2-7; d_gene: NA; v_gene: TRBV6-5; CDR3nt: TGTGCCAGCAGGGGGCCCTCCCCCTACGAGCAGTACTTC; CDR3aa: CASRGPSPYEQYF
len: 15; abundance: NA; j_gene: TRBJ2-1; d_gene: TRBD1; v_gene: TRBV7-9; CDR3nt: TGTGCCAGCAGCCCGGGACAGGCTTCTTCCAATGAGCAGTTCTTC; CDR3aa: CASSPGQASSNEQFF
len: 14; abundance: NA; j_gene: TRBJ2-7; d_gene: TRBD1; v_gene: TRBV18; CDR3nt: TGTGCCAGCTCACCCCGGGACAGGGGTGGGGAGCAGTACTTC; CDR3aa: CASSPRDRGGEQYF
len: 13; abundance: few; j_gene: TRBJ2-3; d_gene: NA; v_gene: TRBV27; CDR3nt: TGTGCCAGCAGTCGCAGGGTAGGGGATACGCAGTATTTT; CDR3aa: CASSRRVGDTQYF
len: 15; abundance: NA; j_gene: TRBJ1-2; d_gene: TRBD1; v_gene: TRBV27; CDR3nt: TGTGCCAGCAGTGATACCGGGACAGGCTCCTTCGGCTACACCTTC; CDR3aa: CASSDTGTGSFGYTF
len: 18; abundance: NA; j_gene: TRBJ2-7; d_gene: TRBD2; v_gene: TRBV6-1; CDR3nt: TGTGCCAGCAGTGCCAAAAGGGGGGTAGCGGGGGAGAACTACGAGCAGTACTTC; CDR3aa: CASSAKRGVAGENYEQYF
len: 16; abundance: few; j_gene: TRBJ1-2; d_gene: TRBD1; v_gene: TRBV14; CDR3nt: TGTGCCAGCAGTCTACAACCGGGCCCAGGGGGTGATGGCTACACCTTC; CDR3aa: CASSLQPGPGGDGYTF
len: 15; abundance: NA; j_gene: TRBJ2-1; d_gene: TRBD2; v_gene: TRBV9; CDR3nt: TGTGCCAGCAGCGTAGACGGGGGGGCAATCAATGAGCAGTTCTTC; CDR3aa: CASSVDGGAINEQFF
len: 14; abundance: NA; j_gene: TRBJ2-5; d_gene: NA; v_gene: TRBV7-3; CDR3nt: TGTGCCAGCAGCTTATTGGGCCGGGGGGAGACCCAGTACTTC; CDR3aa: CASSLLGRGETQYF
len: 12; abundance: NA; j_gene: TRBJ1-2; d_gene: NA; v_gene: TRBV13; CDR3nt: TGTGCCAGCACCCGCGAATCGGCAGGGCACACCTTC; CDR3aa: CASTRESAGHTF